Shown below are 5 T cell receptor beta chains from a single sample sequenced in a study of cytomegalovirus exposure and HLA in healthy donors. The PCR employed 60 Vbeta primers together with 13 Jbeta primers. TCRdb's copy holds only in-frame clones and misses some; the assay was immunoSEQ multiplex PCR. The sample shows about 160,000 clones, around four fifths of them seen only once. Sequenced: PBMCs. All receptors come from a woman in her 50s in good health and CMV-seropositive.

The chain recombines TRBV5-4 with TRBJ2-6; a possible D gene is TRBD1 (5 bases). The germline CDR1 and CDR2 sequences are SGHNT and YYREEE (reference sequence). V shed 0 bases and J shed 0 bases, with 10 bases lying between them. The CDR3 is 17 amino acids. CDR3 DNA sequence: TGTGCCAGCAGCTTGGAACAGGTTTCCTCTGGGGCCAACGTCCTGACTTTC. Residues: CASSLEQVSSGANVLTF.

The chain combines TRBV27 with TRBJ2-3, with TRBD2 identical over 9 bases. The germline gives CDR1 MNHEY, CDR2 SMNVEV (reference sequence). This CDR3 has 18 residues. J lost 0 bases, V lost 4 bases, and 11 bases had no gene match. CDR3 nucleotide sequence: TGTGCCAGCAGTTACATACCCACGACTAGCGGTAGCACAGATACGCAGTATTTT. Its translation: CASSYIPTTSGSTDTQYF.

The chain is built from TRBV13 and TRBJ2-2; TRBD1 aligns across 9 bases. The CDR3 runs to 16 residues. The junction had 11 bases not matched to a gene; V was cut back by 5 bases and J by 7 bases. The germline V gene has CDR1 PRHDT and CDR2 FYEKMQ (reference sequence). CDR3 DNA sequence: TGTGCCAGCAGCGTATCACAGGGGGCGTTGGACGGGGAGCTGTTTTTT. Amino acid sequence: CASSVSQGALDGELFF. The complete variable domain, with remaining parts taken from reference TRBV13 and TRBJ2-2, reads AAGVIQSPRHLIKEKRETATLKCYPIPRHDTVYWYQQGPGQDPQFLISFYEKMQSDKGSIPDRFSAQQFSDYHSELNMSSLELGDSALYFCASSVSQGALDGELFFGEGSRLTVL.

The CDR3 DNA is TGCGCCAGCAGCTTAGGACAGGGAGGCCAGCCCCAGCATTTT. Translation gives CASSLGQGGQPQHF. The chain links TRBV5-1 to TRBJ1-5; the match to TRBD1 covers 8 bases. Per the germline V gene, CDR1 is SGHRS and CDR2 is YFSETQ. The CDR3 length is 14 residues. J lost 7 bases, V lost 2 bases, and 5 bases had no gene match.

In this sample, this clone turned up once. The rearrangement uses TRBV19 and TRBJ2-7, with TRBD1 matching 8 bases. The germline CDR1 and CDR2 sequences are LNHDA and SQIVND (reference sequence). V gave up 7 bases and J gave up 5 bases; unmatched junction bases: 10. The CDR3 has 14 residues. DNA for the CDR3: TGTGCCAGTAATCCCCAGGGGGCGCGAAACGAGCAGTACTTC. Amino acid sequence: CASNPQGARNEQYF.